The 14 T cell receptor beta chains listed next were all sequenced from one sample in a study of blood T cell repertoires in COVID-19. Clones were read by immunoSEQ multiplex PCR, and TCRdb kept only the in-frame ones, dropping some. Of about 200,000 clones listed, approximately 84% are singletons. Input material: peripheral blood. Every receptor here comes from a woman older than 75 with COVID-19, enrolled during active disease.

This chain connects TRBV12-5 to TRBJ1-2; D is possibly TRBD1 (5 bases). Germline V gives CDR1 LGHNT, CDR2 FRNRAP. The germline V and J ends were trimmed by 2 bases and 8 bases, with 18 bases remaining between them. CDR3 length equals 15 residues. CDR3: CASGLSRSSGDGYTF. CDR3 DNA: TGTGCTAGTGGTTTGTCCCGGTCCTCGGGGGACGGCTACACCTTC.

The chain links TRBV20-1 to TRBJ2-2; D remains unclear. This CDR3 has 11 amino acids. Deletions cut 3 bases from V and 9 bases from J, with 8 bases between. Germline assignment: CDR1 DFQATT and CDR2 SNEGSKA (reference sequence). The CDR3 DNA is TGCAGTGCTAGGACTGGCTGGGAGCTGTTTTTT. Translation: CSARTGWELFF.

The genes are TRBV5-4 and TRBJ1-1; D remains ambiguous. Germline lookup yields CDR1 SGHNT and CDR2 YYREEE (reference sequence). This CDR3 spans 13 amino acids. V was trimmed by 3 bases and J by 1 base, leaving 7 bases between them. CDR3 sequence reads: CASSWAGNTEAFF. CDR3 bases: TGTGCCAGCAGCTGGGCTGGGAACACTGAAGCTTTCTTT. Filled out from reference TRBV5-4 and TRBJ1-1, the complete variable domain reads ETGVTQSPTHLIKTRGQQVTLRCSSQSGHNTVSWYQQALGQGPQFIFQYYREEENGRGNFPPRFSGLQFPNYSSELNVNALELDDSALYLCASSWAGNTEAFFGQGTRLTVV.

This clone was seen a handful of times. CDR3 DNA: TGTGCCAGCAGTGGGGGGGCTACGAACACCGGGGAGCTGTTTTTT. Translation gives CASSGGATNTGELFF. This rearrangement joins TRBV27 to TRBJ2-2, with D perhaps matching TRBD2 (7 bases). This CDR3 is built from 15 residues. V dropped 5 bases and J dropped 0 bases, with 10 bases sitting between them. Germline V gene lookup returns CDR1 MNHEY and CDR2 SMNVEV (reference sequence).

This chain joins TRBV12-3 or TRBV12-4 and TRBJ2-1; TRBD2 is a possible D gene (5 bases). This CDR3 is 11 amino acids long. Deletions cut 6 bases from V and 9 bases from J, with 9 bases between. The CDR3 nucleotides are TGTGCCAGCAGCGGACTGGGTGAGCAGTTCTTC. Its protein product is CASSGLGEQFF.

The genes are TRBV5-1 and TRBJ2-3; unclear D gene. V lost 0 bases, J lost 2 bases, and 7 bases lay in between. This CDR3 spans 14 amino acids. The germline V gene encodes CDR1 SGHRS and CDR2 YFSETQ. CDR3: CASSLVADTDTQYF. CDR3 nucleotide sequence: TGCGCCAGCAGCTTGGTCGCGGACACAGATACGCAGTATTTT. The full variable domain, in which reference TRBV5-1 and TRBJ2-3 provide the parts outside the CDR3, is KAGVTQTPRYLIKTRGQQVTLSCSPISGHRSVSWYQQTPGQGLQFLFEYFSETQRNKGNFPGRFSGRQFSNSRSEMNVSTLELGDSALYLCASSLVADTDTQYFGPGTRLTVL.

V is TRBV5-4 and J is TRBJ2-6, with 8 bases fitting TRBD1. This CDR3 spans 16 amino acids. The V gene's germline CDR1 is SGHNT and CDR2 YYREEE (reference sequence). The V and J ends lost 5 bases and 0 bases, in that order; junction bases with no gene match: 4. The DNA of the CDR3 is TGTGCCAGCAGTCGGACAGGGAACTCTGGGGCCAACGTCCTGACTTTC. Its translation: CASSRTGNSGANVLTF.

The genes are TRBV6-5 and TRBJ1-5; D not resolved. CDR3 length: 13 amino acids. The ends were cut back, 5 bases at V and 5 bases at J, with 10 bases in the middle. Germline V gives CDR1 MNHEY, CDR2 SVGAGI. This chain's CDR3 is CASSTSGHQPQHF. The CDR3, as DNA: TGTGCCAGCAGTACTAGTGGGCATCAGCCCCAGCATTTT.

The chain employs TRBV7-2 and TRBJ1-5, with D perhaps TRBD1 (5 bases). V gave up 10 bases and J gave up 2 bases, with 18 bases separating them. The V gene's germline CDR1 is SGHTA and CDR2 FQGNSA. The CDR3 has 15 residues. CDR3 coding DNA: TGTGCCACAATAGGTCCTGGGGGGGGCAATCAGCCCCAGCATTTT. As protein: CATIGPGGGNQPQHF.

The chain uses TRBV12-3 or TRBV12-4 and TRBJ1-1, with a possible D match to TRBD1 (6 bases). The CDR3 spans 13 residues. With 6 bases removed from V and 0 bases from J, the gap between germline ends came to 8 bases. CDR3 sequence: CASRGQMNTEAFF. The CDR3 region has the DNA TGTGCCAGCAGAGGACAGATGAACACTGAAGCTTTCTTT.

This chain's CDR3 is CSVYRDRYTEAFF. Written as DNA, the CDR3 is TGCAGCGTATACCGGGACAGGTACACTGAAGCTTTCTTT. The chain combines TRBV29-1 with TRBJ1-1; 8 nucleotides agree with TRBD1. The V segment lost 6 bases and the J segment 3 bases; nucleotides outside the gene matches: 6. Germline lookup yields CDR1 SQVTM and CDR2 ANQGSEA. The CDR3 has 13 amino acids.

This clone came up a few times. V usage is TRBV5-1 and J usage is TRBJ1-2; no clear D. The CDR3 loop spans 11 amino acids. CDR1 SGHRS and CDR2 YFSETQ come from the germline V gene. V lost 4 bases and J lost 7, with 8 bases in between. The CDR3 reads CASSVGGGYTF. DNA of the CDR3: TGCGCCAGCAGCGTGGGAGGTGGCTACACCTTC.

This chain links TRBV7-3 with TRBJ2-3, with 10 bases aligning to TRBD2. The germline V gene has CDR1 SGHTA and CDR2 FQGTGA. The CDR3 length is 18 residues. The V and J ends lost 0 bases and 10 bases, in that order; junction bases with no gene match: 16. The CDR3 region has the DNA TGTGCCAGCAGCTTAACGTCAGGCCTAGCGGGAGAGGGGGGTGCGCAGTATTTT. Translated, it gives CASSLTSGLAGEGGAQYF.

V is TRBV6-5 and J is TRBJ2-2; 8 nucleotides match TRBD2. The V gene's germline CDR1 is MNHEY and CDR2 SVGAGI. This CDR3 has 14 residues. V lost 8 bases and J lost 6; bases outside the gene matches: 8. Written as DNA, the CDR3 is TGTGCCAGCGGCCTACCCGGGGGGGCCGGGGAGCTGTTTTTT. Protein sequence: CASGLPGGAGELFF.